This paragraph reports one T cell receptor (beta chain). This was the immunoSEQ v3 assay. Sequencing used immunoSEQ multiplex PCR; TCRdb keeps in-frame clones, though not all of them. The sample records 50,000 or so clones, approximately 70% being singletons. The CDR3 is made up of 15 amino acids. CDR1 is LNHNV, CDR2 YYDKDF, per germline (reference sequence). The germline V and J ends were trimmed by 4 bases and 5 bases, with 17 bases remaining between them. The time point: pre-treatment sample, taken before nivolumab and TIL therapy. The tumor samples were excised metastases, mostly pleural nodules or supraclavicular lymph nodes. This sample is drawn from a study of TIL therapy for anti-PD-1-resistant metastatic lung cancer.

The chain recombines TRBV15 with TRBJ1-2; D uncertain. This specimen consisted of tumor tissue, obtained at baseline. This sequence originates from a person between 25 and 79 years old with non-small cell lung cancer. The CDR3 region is CATSTSPPEGYGYTF. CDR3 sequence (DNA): TGTGCCACCAGCACATCCCCACCGGAGGGTTATGGCTACACCTTC. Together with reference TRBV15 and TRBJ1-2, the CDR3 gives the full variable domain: DAMVIQNPRYQVTQFGKPVTLSCSQTLNHNVMYWYQQKSSQAPKLLFHYYDKDFNNEADTPDNFQSRRPNTSFCFLDIRSPGLGDTAMYLCATSTSPPEGYGYTFGSGTRLTVV.